What follows are 31 T cell receptor beta chains derived from one specimen sequenced in a study of Graves' ophthalmopathy and Graves' hyperthyroidism. Amplification of TCR beta CDR3 regions used RNA transcripts. HTBI primers primed a first-round RT-PCR, and a second-round multiplex PCR followed. TCRdb re-analysed the multiplex PCR reads in MiXCR, keeping a single row per CDR3 protein. The sample holds 1 million to 1.3 million distinct CDR3 sequences, 35% to 40% seen once. Material: peripheral blood or thyroid tissue (not recorded which). The receptors were sampled from an adult man with Graves' hyperthyroidism.

This clonotype was picked up a small number of times. The chain carries TRBV7-9 and TRBJ1-2; D is perhaps TRBD1 (5 bases). The V and J ends lost 6 bases and 8 bases respectively, with 16 bases between them. Germline CDR1 reads SEHNR; CDR2 reads FQNEAQ (reference sequence). The CDR3 sequence is 13 residues long. CDR3 sequence reads: CASRDPREEGYTF. The DNA of the CDR3 is TGTGCCAGCAGAGATCCCAGGGAGGAGGGCTACACCTTC. Drawing the rest from reference TRBV7-9 and TRBJ1-2, the complete variable domain is DTGVSQNPRHKITKRGQNVTFRCDPISEHNRLYWYRQTLGQGPEFLTYFQNEAQLEKSRLLSDRFSAERPKGSFSTLEIQRTEQGDSAMYLCASRDPREEGYTFGSGTRLTVV.

The chain joins TRBV5-6 to TRBJ2-7, with 9 bases matching TRBD1. The CDR3 contains 15 residues. After removal of 2 bases from V and 7 bases from J, the junction contained 10 bases not matched to a gene. The germline gives CDR1 SGHDT, CDR2 YYEEEE. CDR3: CASSFNRGRLGEQYF. DNA of the CDR3: TGTGCCAGCAGCTTTAACAGGGGGCGATTGGGAGAGCAGTACTTC.

The gene calls are TRBV29-1 and TRBJ1-4, with 7 bases fitting TRBD1. Germline trimming cut 4 bases from V and 7 bases from J; bases unmatched to any gene: 3. The CDR3 has 12 residues. Germline V lookup: CDR1 SQVTM, CDR2 ANQGSEA. The CDR3 nucleotides read TGCAGCGTTGGTGAGGGGGCTGAAAAACTGTTTTTT. Amino acid sequence: CSVGEGAEKLFF.

This sequence joins TRBV7-2 and TRBJ1-2, with D tentatively TRBD1 (6 bases). The CDR3 is 15 residues long. Trimming stripped 1 base from V and 6 bases from J, with 15 bases between. Germline CDR1 is SGHTA and CDR2 is FQGNSA. The CDR3: CASSLDQQGLHGYTF. In DNA, the CDR3 is TGTGCCAGCAGCTTAGATCAACAGGGACTCCATGGCTACACCTTC.

Note on this clonotype: This may come from a read error, since a much larger clone is one base off. The rearrangement links TRBV20-1 to TRBJ2-5, with 8 positions matching TRBD2. The CDR3 consists of 14 residues. Germline V gene sequence: CDR1 DFQATT, CDR2 SNEGSKA (reference sequence). Here the CDR3 reads CSAAPRTSRETQHF. The CDR3 DNA sequence: TGCAGTGCTGCCCCCCGGACTAGCCGGGAGACCCAGCACTTC.

In this sample, this clonotype turned up many times. The chain is built from TRBV5-6 and TRBJ1-6; D remains unclear. CDR3 length equals 12 residues. Trimming left V 0 bases short and J 8 bases short, with 3 bases between. Germline V gene lookup returns CDR1 SGHDT and CDR2 YYEEEE. CDR3 loop: CASSLVYSPLHF. CDR3 nucleotide sequence: TGTGCCAGCAGCTTGGTGTATTCACCCCTCCACTTT.

The V and J genes are TRBV20-1 and TRBJ1-5, with D tentatively TRBD1 (5 bases). V shed 7 bases and J shed 0 bases, with 10 bases lying between them. Germline V gene data show CDR1 as DFQATT and CDR2 as SNEGSKA (reference sequence). The CDR3 runs to 13 residues. The DNA for the CDR3 is TGCAGTGGAACGGGGGGTAGCAATCAGCCCCAGCATTTT. Its translation is CSGTGGSNQPQHF.

This clonotype has only a few counts. This rearrangement joins TRBV3-1 to TRBJ1-6; 9 bases fit TRBD1. From germline, CDR1 is LGHDT and CDR2 YNNKEL (reference sequence). The CDR3 runs 16 residues. The ends lost 3 bases at V and 7 bases at J; junction bases unmatched: 7. The CDR3 reads CASSHRDRASNSPLHF. The CDR3 DNA follows: TGTGCCAGCAGCCACCGGGACAGGGCCTCCAATTCACCCCTCCACTTT.

This clonotype was picked up a small number of times. A much bigger clone sits one base away, suggesting this may be a read error. The V call is TRBV7-2, the J call TRBJ2-7; 11 bases match TRBD2. The trim removed 0 bases at V and 5 bases at J, leaving 3 bases unmatched. The CDR3 consists of 15 residues. Germline lookup yields CDR1 SGHTA and CDR2 FQGNSA. The CDR3 loop is CASSLATSGEDEQYF. In nucleotides, the CDR3 is TGTGCCAGCAGCTTAGCGACTAGCGGGGAAGACGAGCAGTACTTC. The full variable domain, rest sourced from reference TRBV7-2 and TRBJ2-7, is GAGVSQSPSNKVTEKGKDVELRCDPISGHTALYWYRQSLGQGLEFLIYFQGNSAPDKSGLPSDRFSAERTGGSVSTLTIQRTQQEDSAVYLCASSLATSGEDEQYFGPGTRLTVT.

This clonotype was counted ten times or more. This chain joins TRBV6-5 and TRBJ2-7; D gene ambiguous. The CDR3 runs 12 residues. V was pared by 10 bases and J by 0 bases, with 10 bases between. Germline V gives CDR1 MNHEY, CDR2 SVGAGI. The DNA of the CDR3 is TGTGCCACTGGGCAGGACTCCTACGAGCAGTACTTC. Amino acids: CATGQDSYEQYF.

This clonotype was detected ten times or more. V usage is TRBV9 and J usage is TRBJ1-6, with 9 bases matching TRBD1. The CDR3 has 15 amino acids. Unmatched junction bases numbered 14, after V lost 9 bases and J lost 10 bases. CDR1 is SGDLS and CDR2 is YYNGEE in the germline V gene. CDR3 residues: CATFFNRGRVSPLHF. Written as DNA, the CDR3 is TGTGCCACCTTCTTCAACAGGGGGCGAGTCTCACCCCTCCACTTT.

In DNA, the CDR3 is TGTGCCAGCAGCACCGAAATAACAGGTTATTACGAGCAGTACTTC. Its translation is CASSTEITGYYEQYF. This chain uses TRBV2 with TRBJ2-7; D is possibly TRBD1 (5 bases). Between the trimmed V and J ends, which lost 6 bases and 4 bases, there was a span of 19 bases. CDR3 size: 15 residues. The germline CDR1 and CDR2 sequences are SNHLY and FYNNEI.

This clonotype came up a few times. The chain uses TRBV4-3 and TRBJ1-1, with D maybe TRBD1 (6 bases). The germline V gene has CDR1 LGHNA and CDR2 YSLEER. Deletions cut 0 bases from V and 1 base from J, with 9 bases between. The CDR3 length is 15 residues. The CDR3 loop is CASSQERTANTEAFF. The CDR3 nucleotides read TGCGCCAGCAGCCAAGAGAGGACAGCGAACACTGAAGCTTTCTTT.

This clonotype has a count of ten or more. The V call is TRBV29-1, the J call TRBJ2-5, with a weak D call TRBD1 (5 bases). Trimming cost V 4 bases and J 2 bases, with 11 bases left between them. Germline values: CDR1 SQVTM, CDR2 ANQGSEA. The CDR3 length is 13 residues. The CDR3 is CSVGLRQQETQYF. CDR3 DNA: TGCAGCGTTGGGTTGAGACAGCAAGAGACCCAGTACTTC.

This clonotype appeared many times. V gene TRBV7-9 combines with J gene TRBJ2-7; 8 bases are a match to TRBD1. J lost 1 base, V lost 2 bases, and 7 bases had no gene match. The CDR3 length is 16 residues. Germline loops: CDR1 SEHNR, CDR2 FQNEAQ (reference sequence). CDR3 region: CASSLQGAGRSYEQYF. The CDR3 DNA reads TGTGCCAGCAGCTTACAGGGGGCCGGACGGTCCTACGAGCAGTACTTC.

This clonotype has only a few counts. The V call is TRBV11-2, the J call TRBJ2-7, with D possibly TRBD1 on 5 matching bases. With 5 bases removed from V and 4 bases from J, the gap between germline ends came to 18 bases. The CDR3 is 15 residues long. CDR1 and CDR2 (germline): SGHAT, FQNNGV. This CDR3 reads CASSRDSGQGYEQYF. The CDR3, as DNA: TGTGCCAGCAGCCGTGACTCCGGGCAGGGTTACGAGCAGTACTTC.

This clonotype occurred a few times. The germline gene is not matched at one end of the junction; a read error may be the cause. In DNA form, the CDR3 reads TGTGCCACCAGCAGAGTGGAAGTGAACACTGAAGCTTTC. Its translation: CATSRVEVNTEAF. The rearrangement links TRBV15 to TRBJ2-6; D is ambiguous. The CDR3 is 13 residues long. Per the germline V gene, CDR1 is LNHNV and CDR2 is YYDKDF (reference sequence).

The chain combines TRBV2 with TRBJ2-7; D call uncertain. Germline V gene sequence: CDR1 SNHLY, CDR2 FYNNEI. V was clipped by 8 bases and J by 7 bases, with 15 bases between them. The CDR3 runs to 12 residues. The CDR3 is CASQNTVGEQYF. CDR3 in DNA: TGTGCCAGCCAAAACACCGTGGGTGAGCAGTACTTC.

In its sample, this clonotype was seen once. The gene calls are TRBV7-3 and TRBJ2-7; D tentatively reads TRBD1 or TRBD2 (6 bases each). The V end lost 5 bases, the J end lost 4 bases, and 18 bases lay between the germline ends. This CDR3 is 15 amino acids long. From germline, CDR1 is SGHTA and CDR2 FQGTGA. CDR3 sequence: CASSNGGSLEYEQYF. DNA for the CDR3: TGTGCCAGCAGCAACGGGGGCTCTCTCGAATACGAGCAGTACTTC.

This clonotype occurred many times. The chain is built from TRBV29-1 and TRBJ2-5; 7 bases match TRBD1. Germline CDR1 and CDR2: SQVTM and ANQGSEA. This CDR3 comprises 12 residues. The trim removed 4 bases at V and 8 bases at J, leaving 7 bases unmatched. This CDR3 reads CSVVVDRVTQYF. The CDR3 DNA reads as TGCAGCGTTGTTGTTGACAGGGTAACCCAGTACTTC.

The chain links TRBV7-9 to TRBJ2-7; no clear D. V gave up 8 bases and J gave up 2 bases, with 7 bases separating them. Per the germline V gene, CDR1 is SEHNR and CDR2 is FQNEAQ (reference sequence). The CDR3 sequence is 11 residues long. CDR3 nucleotide sequence: TGTGCCAGCGCGCGGACCTACGAGCAGTACTTC. It codes for CASARTYEQYF.

This chain joins TRBV19 and TRBJ1-5, with TRBD1 matching 7 bases. The CDR3 has 14 residues. The germline V gene encodes CDR1 LNHDA and CDR2 SQIVND (reference sequence). V lost 6 bases and J lost 1; bases outside the gene matches: 3. CDR3 sequence (DNA): TGTGCCAGTAGGACGGGACAGAGCAATCAGCCCCAGCATTTT. Translation gives CASRTGQSNQPQHF.

This clonotype was detected ten times or more. CDR3 sequence reads: CASSPDPTEETQYF. Written as DNA, the CDR3 is TGTGCCAGCAGCCCGGACCCGACGGAGGAGACCCAGTACTTC. The V gene is TRBV7-3, the J gene TRBJ2-5; D remains unclear. This CDR3 has 14 residues. Germline V CDR1 and CDR2: SGHTA, FQGTGA. V gave up 5 bases and J gave up 5 bases, with 15 bases separating them. Supplemented by reference TRBV7-3 and TRBJ2-5, the full variable domain reads GAGVSQTPSNKVTEKGKYVELRCDPISGHTALYWYRQSLGQGPEFLIYFQGTGAADDSGLPNDRFFAVRPEGSVSTLKIQRTERGDSAVYLCASSPDPTEETQYFGPGTRLLVL.

In this sample, this clonotype turned up many times. The chain carries TRBV7-9 and TRBJ2-7; D unresolved. The CDR3 covers 15 residues. V lost 2 bases and J lost 5, with 16 bases in between. In germline, CDR1 is SEHNR, CDR2 FQNEAQ (reference sequence). CDR3 protein: CASSLPGLGRNEQYF. The CDR3 coding sequence is TGTGCCAGCAGCTTACCGGGTCTAGGACGGAACGAGCAGTACTTC. Full variable domain (missing parts from reference TRBV7-9 and TRBJ2-7): DTGVSQNPRHKITKRGQNVTFRCDPISEHNRLYWYRQTLGQGPEFLTYFQNEAQLEKSRLLSDRFSAERPKGSFSTLEIQRTEQGDSAMYLCASSLPGLGRNEQYFGPGTRLTVT.

The V gene is TRBV29-1, the J gene TRBJ2-2, with TRBD1 as a possible D gene (7 bases). This CDR3 has 13 amino acids. In germline, CDR1 is SQVTM, CDR2 ANQGSEA. The V end lost 5 bases, the J end lost 5 bases, and 12 bases lay between the germline ends. The CDR3 region has the DNA TGCAGCGTTAGGGCAGGGGGGACCGGGGAGCTGTTTTTT. It codes for CSVRAGGTGELFF.

The chain employs TRBV10-3 and TRBJ1-3; unclear D gene. Germline-derived CDR1 and CDR2 are ENHRY and SYGVKD. V was trimmed by 10 bases and J by 0 bases, leaving 16 bases between them. CDR3 length: 15 residues. The CDR3 region is CASSPSGSSGNTIYF. CDR3 DNA: TGTGCCAGCAGCCCGTCGGGAAGCTCTGGAAACACCATATATTTT.

On this clonotype itself: Just one base apart from a much larger clone, this may be a read error. The chain is built from TRBV7-9 and TRBJ1-2; the D is unclear. The CDR3 covers 13 residues. Germline CDR1 SEHNR, CDR2 FQNEAQ (reference sequence). The DNA for the CDR3 is TGCGCCAGCAGCCAACGGGGTGACTATGGCTACACCTTC. Amino acids: CASSQRGDYGYTF. Drawing the rest from reference TRBV7-9 and TRBJ1-2, the complete variable domain is DTGVSQNPRHKITKRGQNVTFRCDPISEHNRLYWYRQTLGQGPEFLTYFQNEAQLEKSRLLSDRFSAERPKGSFSTLEIQRTEQGDSAMYLCASSQRGDYGYTFGSGTRLTVV.

This chain joins TRBV24-1 and TRBJ2-7; TRBD2 agrees at 11 bases. Germline loops: CDR1 KGHDR, CDR2 SFDVKD. CDR3 length: 21 amino acids. V lost 1 base to trimming and J lost 2 bases; unmatched junction nucleotides: 18. CDR3 nucleotides: TGTGCCACCAGTGATTTAGGACAGCCGGGACTAGCGGAACGTCTGACCTACGAGCAGTACTTC. This encodes CATSDLGQPGLAERLTYEQYF.

About this clonotype itself: With a much larger clone just one base away, this may be a read error. No conserved phenylalanine or tryptophan ends this CDR3, so it is likely a read error. V is TRBV7-2 and J is TRBJ1-2; TRBD1 might be the D (5 bases). CDR1 is SGHTA, CDR2 FQGNSA, per germline. The CDR3 extends over 14 amino acids. V was pared by 5 bases and J by 1 base, with 11 bases between. This CDR3 is CASSQGRLNYGYTL. The CDR3 DNA reads as TGTGCCAGCAGCCAGGGTCGCCTTAACTATGGCTACACCCTC.

This chain uses TRBV7-3 with TRBJ1-6; a possible D gene is TRBD1 (5 bases). CDR3 length equals 14 residues. CDR1 is SGHTA, CDR2 FQGTGA, per germline. Trimming took 1 base from V and 7 from J, leaving 8 bases between them. CDR3 amino acids: CASSLKGQNSPLHF. DNA for the CDR3: TGTGCCAGCAGCTTAAAGGGGCAAAATTCACCCCTCCACTTT.

The chain joins TRBV30 to TRBJ1-1; TRBD1 is a possible D gene (6 bases). Trimming left V 3 bases short and J 2 bases short, with 13 bases between. The CDR3 runs 14 residues. Germline V CDR1 and CDR2: GTSNPN, SVGIG (reference sequence). The CDR3 DNA reads as TGTGCCTGGAGGGACGGACAGCCCAACACTGAAGCTTTCTTT. This gives the protein CAWRDGQPNTEAFF.